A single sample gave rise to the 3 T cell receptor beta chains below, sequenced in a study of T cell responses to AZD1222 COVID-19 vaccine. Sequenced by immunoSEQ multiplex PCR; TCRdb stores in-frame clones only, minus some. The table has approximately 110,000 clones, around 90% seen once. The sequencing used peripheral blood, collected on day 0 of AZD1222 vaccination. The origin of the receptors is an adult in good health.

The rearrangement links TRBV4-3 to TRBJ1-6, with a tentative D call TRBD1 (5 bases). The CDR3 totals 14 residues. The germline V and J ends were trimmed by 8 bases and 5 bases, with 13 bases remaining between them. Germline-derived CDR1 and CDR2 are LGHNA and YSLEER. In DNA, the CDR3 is TGCGCCAGCTCTGTGGGGGAGAATAATTCACCCCTCCACTTT. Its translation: CASSVGENNSPLHF.

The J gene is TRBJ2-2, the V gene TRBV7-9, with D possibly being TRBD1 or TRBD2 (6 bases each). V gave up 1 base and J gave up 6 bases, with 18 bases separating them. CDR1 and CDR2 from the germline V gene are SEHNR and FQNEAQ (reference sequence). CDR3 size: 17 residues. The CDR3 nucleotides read TGTGCCAGCAGCTTAGTTTCCGGGGGCGAGGAGTCCGGGGAGCTGTTTTTT. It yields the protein CASSLVSGGEESGELFF.

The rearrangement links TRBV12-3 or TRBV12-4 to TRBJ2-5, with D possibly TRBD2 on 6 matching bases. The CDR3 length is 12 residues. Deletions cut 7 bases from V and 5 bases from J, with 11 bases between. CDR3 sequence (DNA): TGTGCCAGCACCTCGGGGGAGGAGACCCAGTACTTC. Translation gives CASTSGEETQYF.